This T cell receptor beta chain was recovered during a study of T cell responses to AZD1222 COVID-19 vaccine. Study background: Analyses pooled second doses at about 4 or about 12 weeks. General observations from the study: Of the AZD1222 recipients, only 5 or 6 were seropositive at baseline. Repertoire samples came only from after the peak T cell response. Spike-wide coverage was observed for vaccine-associated CD4 TCRs, with dominant responses at 160-218 and 743-854.

This clone was seen more than once but under ten times. Its antigen is not known. The DNA is left out, because the CDR3 cannot be placed on it with certainty; the CDR3 is given as TCRdb lists it. The CDR3 length is 15 residues, termini included. TCRdb's copy holds only in-frame clones and misses some; the assay was immunoSEQ multiplex PCR. The sample has some 100,000 clones, roughly 87% seen once. The origin of this receptor is an adult in good health. This sequence joins TRBV21-1 and TRBJ1-1. TRBV21-1 is termed a pseudogene. This material consisted of peripheral blood, taken on day 0 of AZD1222 vaccination. CDR3 amino acids: CASSKDVGGGTEAFF.